This TCR beta chain was retrieved from a study of tumor-infiltrating lymphocytes in primary liver carcinoma. Study-wide points: Merely some 8-24% of top clones spanned all five tumor regions.

On this clonotype: What it binds is not known. Germline and junction disagree at one end, which may indicate a read error.

TCR beta cDNA was made from 500 ng total RNA with a constant-region primer. Slightly modified ARM-PCR, run as three nested multiplex PCR rounds, produced the TCR beta libraries. Running 9 to 10 cycles apiece, the first two PCR rounds relied on TRBV1-TRBV30 forward primers together with a C-beta reverse primer. TCRdb itself ran the multiplex PCR reads through MiXCR, one entry per CDR3 protein. The table has about 30,000 distinct CDR3 sequences, around 71% seen once. Co-extraction yielded RNA and DNA from about 20-30 mg of unsorted bulk tissue. This CDR3 contains 16 residues. Germline CDR1 is SGHAT and CDR2 is FQNNGV.

The TCR comes from a woman younger than 45 with primary liver carcinoma and hepatitis B virus infection. The genes are TRBV11-2 and TRBJ2-7; TRBD2 matches 10 bases. The sequencing sample was made of liver tumor tissue from sampling region 3. Subset here: tumor region T3, left-lateral pole. The CDR3 sequence is CASSLVVGLAGEEQQF. The DNA of the CDR3 is TGTGCCAGCAGCTTAGTGGTGGGGCTAGCGGGGGAAGAGCAGCAATTC.